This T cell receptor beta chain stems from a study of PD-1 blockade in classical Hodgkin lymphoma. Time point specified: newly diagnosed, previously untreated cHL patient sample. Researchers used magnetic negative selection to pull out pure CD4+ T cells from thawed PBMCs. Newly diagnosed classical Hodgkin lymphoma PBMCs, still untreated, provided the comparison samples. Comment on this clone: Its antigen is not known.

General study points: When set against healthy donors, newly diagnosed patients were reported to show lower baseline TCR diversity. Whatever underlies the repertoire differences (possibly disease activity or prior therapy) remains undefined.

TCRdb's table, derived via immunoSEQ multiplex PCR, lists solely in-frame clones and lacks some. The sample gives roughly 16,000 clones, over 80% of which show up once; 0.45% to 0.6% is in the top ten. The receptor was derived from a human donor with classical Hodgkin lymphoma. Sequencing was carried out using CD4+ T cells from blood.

As DNA, the CDR3 is TGCAGCGTTTACGACACTGAAGCTTTCTTT. Translating gives CSVYDTEAFF. The chain joins TRBV29-1 to TRBJ1-1; no clear D. The CDR3 extends over 10 amino acids. V was trimmed by 5 bases and J by 3 bases, leaving 4 bases between them. CDR1 and CDR2 from the germline V gene are SQVTM and ANQGSEA. The complete variable domain, with remaining parts taken from reference TRBV29-1 and TRBJ1-1, reads SAVISQKPSRDICQRGTSLTIQCQVDSQVTMMFWYRQQPGQSLTLIATANQGSEATYESGFVIDKFPISRPNLTFSTLTVSNMSPEDSSIYLCSVYDTEAFFGQGTRLTVV.